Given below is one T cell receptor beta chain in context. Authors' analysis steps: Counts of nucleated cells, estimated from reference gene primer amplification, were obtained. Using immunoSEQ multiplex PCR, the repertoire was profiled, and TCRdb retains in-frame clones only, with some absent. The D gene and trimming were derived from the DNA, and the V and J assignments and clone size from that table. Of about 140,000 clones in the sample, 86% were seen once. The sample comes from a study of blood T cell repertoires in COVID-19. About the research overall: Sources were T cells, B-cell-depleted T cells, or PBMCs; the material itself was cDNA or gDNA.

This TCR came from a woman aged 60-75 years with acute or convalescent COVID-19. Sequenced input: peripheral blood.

CDR3 nucleotides: TGTGCCAGCAGCACCGACAGGACCGGGGAGCTGTTTTTT. This gives the protein CASSTDRTGELFF. The chain links TRBV11-3 to TRBJ2-2; weak D call: TRBD1 (6 bases). The CDR3 loop spans 13 amino acids. Trimming cost V 5 bases and J 5 bases, with 9 bases left between them. Germline loops: CDR1 SGHNT, CDR2 YENEEA.